Below are 18 T cell receptor beta chains sequenced from a single sample in a study of blood T cell repertoires in COVID-19. Produced via immunoSEQ multiplex PCR; TCRdb's table is partial and in-frame only. Of roughly 330,000 clones listed, around 86% were seen once; the top ten hold under 2%. The material sequenced was peripheral blood. The receptors were sampled from a woman aged 45-65 years with acute or convalescent COVID-19.

V and J are TRBV3-1 (or the pseudogene TRBV3-2) and TRBJ2-3; TRBD2 aligns across 13 bases. The germline CDR1 and CDR2 sequences are LGHDT and YNNKEL (reference sequence). The CDR3 has 16 residues. V gave up 4 bases and J gave up 1 base; unmatched junction bases: 2. The DNA of the CDR3 is TGTGCCAGCAGCCCAACTAGCGGGAGGGGCACAGATACGCAGTATTTT. Translating gives CASSPTSGRGTDTQYF.

The genes are TRBV15 and TRBJ1-3, with unresolved D. This CDR3 has 16 residues. The germline gives CDR1 LNHNV, CDR2 YYDKDF (reference sequence). Trimming removed 0 bases at V and 9 bases at J, with 18 bases between. DNA for the CDR3: TGTGCCACCAGCAGAGATGACTCGGGGTCCTGGGGCACCATATATTTT. This encodes CATSRDDSGSWGTIYF.

The V and J genes are TRBV7-6 and TRBJ1-3; D may be TRBD1 (5 bases). Deletions cut 4 bases from V and 0 bases from J, with 13 bases between. Per the germline V gene, CDR1 is SGHVS and CDR2 is FNYEAQ. The CDR3 totals 16 residues. The CDR3 protein is CASSSEDRFSGNTIYF. In nucleotides, the CDR3 is TGTGCCAGCAGCTCCGAAGACAGATTCTCTGGAAACACCATATATTTT.

This clone was detected only a few times. This rearrangement joins TRBV5-1 to TRBJ2-6; 8 nucleotides match TRBD1. This CDR3 is 16 amino acids long. Germline loops: CDR1 SGHRS, CDR2 YFSETQ. The ends lost 3 bases at V and 3 bases at J; junction bases unmatched: 5. Here the CDR3 reads CASSWGTGDGANVLTF. The CDR3 region has the DNA TGCGCCAGCAGCTGGGGGACAGGCGATGGGGCCAACGTCCTGACTTTC.

The chain employs TRBV2 and TRBJ1-5; D is unclear. CDR1 is SNHLY, CDR2 FYNNEI, per germline. This CDR3 has 14 amino acids. V lost 4 bases and J lost 6, with 13 bases in between. DNA of the CDR3: TGTGCCAGCAGTGGACTTTTACCGAGTCAGCCCCAGCATTTT. Translated, it gives CASSGLLPSQPQHF.

This chain connects TRBV6-5 to TRBJ2-7, with D uncertain. This CDR3 spans 13 amino acids. The V end was cut by 2 bases, the J end by 2 bases, with 7 bases between. The germline V gene has CDR1 MNHEY and CDR2 SVGAGI. CDR3 sequence reads: CASSYPGAYEQYF. As DNA, the CDR3 is TGTGCCAGCAGTTACCCGGGTGCCTACGAGCAGTACTTC.

This rearrangement joins TRBV5-1 to TRBJ2-2; tentatively, D is TRBD2 (5 bases). This CDR3 region has 17 residues. Germline lookup yields CDR1 SGHRS and CDR2 YFSETQ. Trimming left V 5 bases short and J 2 bases short, with 19 bases between. CDR3 in DNA: TGCGCCAGCAGTTGGAGCGGTCCACCAAGTAACACCGGGGAGCTGTTTTTT. Amino acid sequence: CASSWSGPPSNTGELFF.

This chain uses TRBV30 with TRBJ2-3; D not certain. Trimming pared 4 bases from V and 10 bases from J, leaving 36 bases between. There are 19 residues in the CDR3. Germline CDR1 is GTSNPN and CDR2 is SVGIG (reference sequence). The CDR3 protein is CAWNRPGFDRRITTPSQYF. The CDR3 DNA follows: TGTGCCTGGAACCGCCCCGGTTTTGATCGGAGAATCACTACTCCCTCGCAGTATTTT.

The chain is built from TRBV29-1 and TRBJ2-7; TRBD1 matches 9 bases. V lost 5 bases to trimming and J lost 2 bases; unmatched junction nucleotides: 4. CDR1 is SQVTM, CDR2 ANQGSEA, per germline. The CDR3 is 13 amino acids. The CDR3 region has the DNA TGCAGCGTTAGACAGGGGGGGCCCTACGAGCAGTACTTC. This sequence encodes CSVRQGGPYEQYF.

The chain employs TRBV5-1 and TRBJ2-1; 9 bases align to TRBD2. The germline V gene encodes CDR1 SGHRS and CDR2 YFSETQ. The CDR3 totals 14 residues. Germline trimming cut 2 bases from V and 8 bases from J; bases unmatched to any gene: 5. In DNA form, the CDR3 reads TGCGCCAGCAGCTTTGTAGCGGGAGCCGATGAGCAGTTCTTC. Protein product: CASSFVAGADEQFF.

V usage is TRBV18 and J usage is TRBJ1-2, with a weak D call TRBD1 (5 bases). Germline CDR1 and CDR2: KGHSH and LQKENI. CDR3 length: 13 amino acids. V was shortened by 2 bases and J by 5 bases, with 9 bases between the two germline ends. The CDR3 is CASSPYDRYGYTF. The DNA for the CDR3 is TGTGCCAGCTCACCATACGACAGATATGGCTACACCTTC.

The chain recombines TRBV3-1 (or the pseudogene TRBV3-2) with TRBJ1-1; 7 nucleotides line up with TRBD1. Germline trimming cut 5 bases from V and 8 bases from J; bases unmatched to any gene: 5. Germline CDR1 reads LGHDT; CDR2 reads YNNKEL (reference sequence). This CDR3 comprises 12 residues. The CDR3 sequence is CASSDPGQEAFF. CDR3 nucleotide sequence: TGTGCCAGCAGCGATCCGGGACAGGAAGCTTTCTTT.

This clone was detected only once. The rearrangement uses TRBV6-6 and TRBJ1-2; tentatively, D is TRBD1 (6 bases). V shed 10 bases and J shed 4 bases, with 19 bases lying between them. The CDR3 totals 14 residues. Germline-derived CDR1 and CDR2 are MNHNY and SVGAGI (reference sequence). CDR3 coding DNA: TGTGCCACCATGGACAGACAAGCCATCTATGGCTACACCTTC. It encodes CATMDRQAIYGYTF.

This sequence joins TRBV12-5 and TRBJ2-3; 13 nucleotides agree with TRBD2. This CDR3 spans 16 amino acids. J lost 3 bases, V lost 6 bases, and 6 bases had no gene match. Germline CDR1 reads LGHNT; CDR2 reads FRNRAP. CDR3 region: CASGLGLAGETDTQYF. CDR3 DNA sequence: TGTGCTAGTGGGCTAGGACTAGCGGGAGAGACAGATACGCAGTATTTT.

The V call is TRBV28, the J call TRBJ1-5; D uncertain. The CDR3 loop spans 14 amino acids. The germline V gene encodes CDR1 MDHEN and CDR2 SYDVKM. V lost 3 bases to trimming and J lost 2 bases, with 8 bases between them. Written as DNA, the CDR3 is TGTGCCAGCAGTTTGACAATGCGCAATCAGCCCCAGCATTTT. Translated, it gives CASSLTMRNQPQHF.

This clone showed up just a few times. The rearrangement joins TRBV28 to TRBJ1-5; perhaps TRBD1 as D (5 bases). The V and J ends lost 6 bases and 0 bases respectively, with 12 bases between them. The germline V gene has CDR1 MDHEN and CDR2 SYDVKM. This CDR3 comprises 15 residues. The CDR3 region has the DNA TGTGCCAGCAGCTACGACAGCTATAGCAATCAGCCCCAGCATTTT. Residues: CASSYDSYSNQPQHF.

The rearrangement links TRBV5-4 to TRBJ1-4, with a tentative D call TRBD1 (5 bases). In germline, CDR1 is SGHNT, CDR2 YYREEE (reference sequence). The CDR3 totals 14 residues. V was trimmed by 2 bases and J by 4 bases, leaving 9 bases between them. In DNA, the CDR3 is TGTGCCAGCAGCTTACTCAGGGATAATGAAAAACTGTTTTTT. It yields the protein CASSLLRDNEKLFF.

The J gene is TRBJ2-3, the V gene TRBV10-3; D perhaps matches TRBD1 (6 bases). The germline V gene has CDR1 ENHRY and CDR2 SYGVKD. Trimming removed 5 bases at V and 2 bases at J, with 14 bases between. The CDR3 loop spans 15 amino acids. CDR3 in amino acids: CAISYRDTSTDTQYF. The CDR3 nucleotides read TGTGCCATCAGTTACCGGGACACCTCCACAGATACGCAGTATTTT.